These 9 T cell receptor beta chains came from one sample sequenced in a study of T cell changes during pregnancy in multiple sclerosis. The table came from immunoSEQ multiplex PCR; TCRdb's copy has only in-frame clones and leaves some out. Of about 56,000 clones detected, approximately 91% appear once; the ten largest clones hold 0.38%. Sequences were derived from CD4+ T cells from peripheral blood mononuclear cells, sampled in the third trimester of pregnancy. Every receptor here comes from a female donor with multiple sclerosis, enrolled in a pregnancy study.

V is TRBV7-2 and J is TRBJ2-5, with D perhaps matching TRBD2 (7 bases). The CDR3 length is 14 residues. CDR1 is SGHTA and CDR2 is FQGNSA in the germline V gene. V was pared by 1 base and J by 4 bases, with 10 bases between. The CDR3 DNA is TGTGCCAGCAGCTTAGGGCGGGGGCCAGAGACCCAGTACTTC. Its protein product is CASSLGRGPETQYF.

The chain couples TRBV9 to TRBJ1-1; D not resolved. V lost 2 bases, J lost 2 bases, and 10 bases lay in between. The CDR3 extends over 14 amino acids. Germline-derived CDR1 and CDR2 are SGDLS and YYNGEE. The CDR3 loop reads CASSVAGFNTEAFF. In DNA form, the CDR3 reads TGTGCCAGCAGCGTGGCGGGTTTTAACACTGAAGCTTTCTTT.

The chain is built from TRBV29-1 and TRBJ1-1; 7 nucleotides agree with TRBD1. The ends lost 3 bases at V and 5 bases at J; junction bases unmatched: 15. The CDR3 is 16 residues long. Germline V gives CDR1 SQVTM, CDR2 ANQGSEA. The CDR3 nucleotides are TGCAGCGTTGATCGAGGGGCAGGGGGTGTTCGGACTGAAGCTTTCTTT. Amino acid sequence: CSVDRGAGGVRTEAFF.

This clone was counted only a few times. V and J are TRBV10-1 and TRBJ2-1; a possible D gene is TRBD1 (6 bases). The V end was cut by 3 bases, the J end by 7 bases, with 13 bases between. CDR1 is WNHNN and CDR2 is SYGVQD in the germline V gene (reference sequence). The CDR3 consists of 14 residues. CDR3 DNA sequence: TGCGCCAGCAGTGAACAGGGAACGAAGAATGAGCAGTTCTTC. Amino acids: CASSEQGTKNEQFF.

The chain joins TRBV18 to TRBJ2-1; a weak D match, TRBD2 (5 bases). The CDR3 spans 13 residues. Germline loops: CDR1 KGHSH, CDR2 LQKENI. V was cut by 5 bases and J by 4 bases, with 9 bases left in between. CDR3 protein: CASSDTSYNEQFF. DNA of the CDR3: TGTGCCAGCTCAGATACTAGTTACAATGAGCAGTTCTTC.

The J gene is TRBJ2-2, the V gene TRBV13; weak D call: TRBD2 (6 bases). Trimming removed 0 bases at V and 5 bases at J, with 13 bases between. Germline-derived CDR1 and CDR2 are PRHDT and FYEKMQ (reference sequence). CDR3 size: 16 residues. Here the CDR3 DNA reads TGTGCCAGCAGCTTAGGACCGACTAGTACTACCGGGGAGCTGTTTTTT. Its protein product is CASSLGPTSTTGELFF.

The rearrangement uses TRBV5-1 and TRBJ2-5; 7 nucleotides align to TRBD2. The CDR3 contains 16 residues. Losses at the gene ends were 4 bases for V and 1 base for J; bases not matched to a gene: 10. CDR1 and CDR2 from the germline V gene are SGHRS and YFSETQ. The CDR3 region is CASSPSGEGGQETQYF. In DNA, the CDR3 is TGCGCCAGCAGCCCCTCCGGGGAGGGAGGCCAAGAGACCCAGTACTTC.

The chain uses TRBV7-7 and TRBJ2-7; D ambiguous. CDR1 SSHAT and CDR2 FNYEAQ come from the germline V gene (reference sequence). V dropped 3 bases and J dropped 3 bases, with 6 bases sitting between them. The CDR3 sequence is 12 residues long. The CDR3 DNA is TGTGCCAGCAGCTTTCATCACTACGAGCAGTACTTC. Protein: CASSFHHYEQYF.

This chain links TRBV6-4 with TRBJ1-1, with TRBD1 as a possible D gene (5 bases). Germline CDR1 MRHNA, CDR2 SNTAGT. The V and J ends lost 0 bases and 2 bases respectively, with 10 bases between them. This CDR3 region has 15 residues. The CDR3 here is CASSDSGRANTEAFF. For the CDR3, the DNA is TGTGCCAGCAGTGACTCGGGCAGGGCAAACACTGAAGCTTTCTTT.